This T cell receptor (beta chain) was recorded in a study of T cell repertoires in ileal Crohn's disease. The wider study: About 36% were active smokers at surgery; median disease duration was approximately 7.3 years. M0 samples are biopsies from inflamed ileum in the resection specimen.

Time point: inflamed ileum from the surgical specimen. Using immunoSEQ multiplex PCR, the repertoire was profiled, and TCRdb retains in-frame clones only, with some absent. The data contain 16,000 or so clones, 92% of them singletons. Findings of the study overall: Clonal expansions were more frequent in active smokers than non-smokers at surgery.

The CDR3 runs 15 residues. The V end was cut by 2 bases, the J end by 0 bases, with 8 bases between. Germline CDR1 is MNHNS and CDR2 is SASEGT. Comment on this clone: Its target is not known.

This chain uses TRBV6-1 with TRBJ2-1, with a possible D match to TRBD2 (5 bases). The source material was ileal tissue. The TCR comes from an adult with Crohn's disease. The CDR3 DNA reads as TGTGCCAGCAGTGAACTAGGGAGCTCCTACAATGAGCAGTTCTTC. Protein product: CASSELGSSYNEQFF.